This T cell receptor beta chain originates from a study of human T cells and chemical hapten exposure. J gave up 8 bases and V 3 bases, and 7 bases lay outside the gene matches. The CDR3 has 14 residues. Germline values: CDR1 SGDLS, CDR2 YYNGEE. The study's library attached unique molecular identifiers to single cDNA molecules. TCRdb reanalysed the RACE reads using MiXCR and keeps one entry per CDR3 protein. The repertoire holds fewer than 200,000 distinct CDR3 sequences, 25% to 30% seen once, with 2.9% in the top ten. Time point noted: pre-sensitization, week 0. Treatment noted: therapeutic diphenylcyclopropenone sensitization with weekly scalp DPC. In the case of this clonotype: Its antigen is unidentified.

Study-wide results and caveats: Having alopecia, donors may respond immunologically unlike healthy people.

The sequencing here drew on whole blood, taken in connection with sensitization to the hapten diphenylcyclopropenone (DPC). The chain employs TRBV9 and TRBJ2-1; 8 nucleotides align to TRBD2. This clonotype originated in a woman aged 25 to 39 with alopecia areata. Some clones in this sample may be carry-over from other donors' samples. As DNA, the CDR3 is TGTGCCAGCAGCGCCAGCGGGAGCCTGTATGAGCAGTTCTTC. This translates into CASSASGSLYEQFF.